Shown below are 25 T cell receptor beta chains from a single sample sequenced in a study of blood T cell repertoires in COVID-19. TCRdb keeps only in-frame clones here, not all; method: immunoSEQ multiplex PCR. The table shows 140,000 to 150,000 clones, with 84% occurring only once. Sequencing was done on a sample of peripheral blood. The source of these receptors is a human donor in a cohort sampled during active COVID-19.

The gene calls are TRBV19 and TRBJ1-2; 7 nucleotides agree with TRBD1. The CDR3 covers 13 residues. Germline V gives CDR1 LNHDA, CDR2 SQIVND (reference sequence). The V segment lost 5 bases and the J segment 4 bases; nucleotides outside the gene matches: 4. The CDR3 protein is CASSPTGIYGYTF. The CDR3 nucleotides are TGTGCCAGTAGTCCGACAGGGATCTATGGCTACACCTTC.

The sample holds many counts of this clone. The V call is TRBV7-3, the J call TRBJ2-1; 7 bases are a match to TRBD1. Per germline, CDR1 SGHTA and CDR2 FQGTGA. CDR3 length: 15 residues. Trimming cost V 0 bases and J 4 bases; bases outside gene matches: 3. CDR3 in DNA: TGTGCCAGCAGCTTAACACACAGGGGTTACAATGAGCAGTTCTTC. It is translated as CASSLTHRGYNEQFF.

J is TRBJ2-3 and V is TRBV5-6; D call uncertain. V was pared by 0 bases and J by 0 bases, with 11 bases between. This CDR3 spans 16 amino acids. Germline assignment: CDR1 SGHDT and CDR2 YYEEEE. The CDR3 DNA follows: TGTGCCAGCAGCTTGGACAGTTTTCCTAGCACAGATACGCAGTATTTT. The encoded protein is CASSLDSFPSTDTQYF.

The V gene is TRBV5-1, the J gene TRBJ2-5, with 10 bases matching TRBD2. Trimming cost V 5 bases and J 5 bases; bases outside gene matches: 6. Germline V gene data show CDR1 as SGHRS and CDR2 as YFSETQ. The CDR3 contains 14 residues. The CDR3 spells CASRASGRGETQYF. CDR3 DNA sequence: TGCGCCAGCAGGGCTAGCGGGAGAGGTGAGACCCAGTACTTC.

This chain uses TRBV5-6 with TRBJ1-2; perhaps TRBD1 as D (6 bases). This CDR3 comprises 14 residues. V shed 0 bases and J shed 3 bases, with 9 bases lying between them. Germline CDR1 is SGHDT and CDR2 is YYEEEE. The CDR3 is CASSLVGGDYGYTF. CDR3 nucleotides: TGTGCCAGCAGCTTGGTAGGGGGAGACTATGGCTACACCTTC.

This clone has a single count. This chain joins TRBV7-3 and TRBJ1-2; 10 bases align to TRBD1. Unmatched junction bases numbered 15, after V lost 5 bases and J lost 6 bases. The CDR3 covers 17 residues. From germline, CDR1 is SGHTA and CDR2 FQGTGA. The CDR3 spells CASSPQGQGRRFDGYTF. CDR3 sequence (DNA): TGTGCCAGCAGCCCACAGGGACAGGGGCGGAGGTTCGATGGCTACACCTTC.

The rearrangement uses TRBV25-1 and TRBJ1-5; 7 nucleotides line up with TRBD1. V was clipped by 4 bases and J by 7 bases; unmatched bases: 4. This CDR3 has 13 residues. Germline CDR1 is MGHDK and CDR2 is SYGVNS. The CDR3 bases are TGTGCCAGCAGTGCGACAGGGTCACAGCCCCAGCATTTT. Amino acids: CASSATGSQPQHF. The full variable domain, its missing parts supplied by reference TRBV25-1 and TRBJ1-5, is EADIYQTPRYLVIGTGKKITLECSQTMGHDKMYWYQQDPGMELHLIHYSYGVNSTEKGDLSSESTVSRIRTEHFPLTLESARPSHTSQYLCASSATGSQPQHFGDGTRLSIL.

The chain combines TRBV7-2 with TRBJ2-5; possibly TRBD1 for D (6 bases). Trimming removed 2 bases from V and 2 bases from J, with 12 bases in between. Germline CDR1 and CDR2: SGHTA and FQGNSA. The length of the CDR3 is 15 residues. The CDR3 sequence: CASSLRGQQQETQYF. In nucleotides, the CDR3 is TGTGCCAGCAGCTTAAGAGGACAGCAACAAGAGACCCAGTACTTC.

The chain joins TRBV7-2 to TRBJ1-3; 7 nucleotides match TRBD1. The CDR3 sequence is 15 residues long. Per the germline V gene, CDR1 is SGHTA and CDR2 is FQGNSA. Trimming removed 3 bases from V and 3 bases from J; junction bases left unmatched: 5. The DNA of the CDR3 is TGTGCCAGCAGCTTTTCCGGGACAGATGGAAACACCATATATTTT. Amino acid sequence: CASSFSGTDGNTIYF.

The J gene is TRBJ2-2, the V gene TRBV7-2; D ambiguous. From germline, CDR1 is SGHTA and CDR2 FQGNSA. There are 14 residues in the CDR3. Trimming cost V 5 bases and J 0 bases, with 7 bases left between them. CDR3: CASSLAANTGELFF. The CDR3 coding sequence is TGTGCCAGCAGCCTGGCTGCGAACACCGGGGAGCTGTTTTTT. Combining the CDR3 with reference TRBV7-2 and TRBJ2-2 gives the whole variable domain GAGVSQSPSNKVTEKGKDVELRCDPISGHTALYWYRQSLGQGLEFLIYFQGNSAPDKSGLPSDRFSAERTGGSVSTLTIQRTQQEDSAVYLCASSLAANTGELFFGEGSRLTVL.

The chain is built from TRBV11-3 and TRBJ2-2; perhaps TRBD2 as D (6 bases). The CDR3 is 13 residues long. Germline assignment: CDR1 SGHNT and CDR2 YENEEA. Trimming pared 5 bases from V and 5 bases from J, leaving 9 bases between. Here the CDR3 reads CASSVSGTGELFF. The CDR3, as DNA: TGTGCCAGCAGCGTTAGCGGTACCGGGGAGCTGTTTTTT.

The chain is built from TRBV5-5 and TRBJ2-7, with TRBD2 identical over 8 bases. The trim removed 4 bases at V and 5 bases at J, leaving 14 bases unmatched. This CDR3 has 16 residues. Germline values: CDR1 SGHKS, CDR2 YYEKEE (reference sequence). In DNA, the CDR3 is TGTGCCAGCAGCCTCCTGTGGGGGCGGGGGGTAGACGAGCAGTACTTC. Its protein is CASSLLWGRGVDEQYF.

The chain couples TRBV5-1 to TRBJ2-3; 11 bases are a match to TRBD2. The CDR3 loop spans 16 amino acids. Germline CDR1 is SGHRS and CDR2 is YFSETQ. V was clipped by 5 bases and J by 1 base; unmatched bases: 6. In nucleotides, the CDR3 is TGCGCCAGCAGTCCCTTAGCGGGGGGGGGCACAGATACGCAGTATTTT. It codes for CASSPLAGGGTDTQYF. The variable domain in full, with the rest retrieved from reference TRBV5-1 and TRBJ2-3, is KAGVTQTPRYLIKTRGQQVTLSCSPISGHRSVSWYQQTPGQGLQFLFEYFSETQRNKGNFPGRFSGRQFSNSRSEMNVSTLELGDSALYLCASSPLAGGGTDTQYFGPGTRLTVL.

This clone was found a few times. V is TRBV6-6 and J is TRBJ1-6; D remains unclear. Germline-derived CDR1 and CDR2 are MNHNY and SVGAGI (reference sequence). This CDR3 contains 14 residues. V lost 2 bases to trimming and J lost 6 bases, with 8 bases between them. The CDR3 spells CASSYVFSNSPLHF. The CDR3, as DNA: TGTGCCAGCAGTTACGTGTTTAGTAATTCACCCCTCCACTTT.

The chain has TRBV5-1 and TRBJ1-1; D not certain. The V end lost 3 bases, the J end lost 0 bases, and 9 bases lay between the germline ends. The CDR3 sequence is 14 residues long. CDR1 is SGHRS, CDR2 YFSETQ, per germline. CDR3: CASSYDGLNTEAFF. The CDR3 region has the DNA TGCGCCAGCAGCTATGACGGGTTGAACACTGAAGCTTTCTTT.

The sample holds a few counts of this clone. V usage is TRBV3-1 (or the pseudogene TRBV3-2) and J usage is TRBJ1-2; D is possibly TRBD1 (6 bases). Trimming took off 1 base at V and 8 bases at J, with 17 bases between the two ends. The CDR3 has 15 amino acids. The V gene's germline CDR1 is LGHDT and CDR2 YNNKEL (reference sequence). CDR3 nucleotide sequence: TGTGCCAGCAGCCAAGCTGGAGGCAGGGGCCGAGGCTACACCTTC. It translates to CASSQAGGRGRGYTF.

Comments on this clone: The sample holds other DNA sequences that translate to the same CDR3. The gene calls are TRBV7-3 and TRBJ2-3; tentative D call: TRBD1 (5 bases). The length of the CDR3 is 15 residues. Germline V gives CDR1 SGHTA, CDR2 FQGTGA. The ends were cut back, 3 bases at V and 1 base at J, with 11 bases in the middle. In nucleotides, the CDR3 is TGTGCCAGCAGCTTGGGGCTAGGGGGCACAGATACGCAGTATTTT. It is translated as CASSLGLGGTDTQYF.

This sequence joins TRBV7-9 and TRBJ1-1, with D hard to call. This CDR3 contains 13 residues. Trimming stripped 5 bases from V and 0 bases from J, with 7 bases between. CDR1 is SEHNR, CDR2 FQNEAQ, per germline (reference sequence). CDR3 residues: CASSKNMNTEAFF. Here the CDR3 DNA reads TGTGCCAGCAGCAAGAACATGAACACTGAAGCTTTCTTT. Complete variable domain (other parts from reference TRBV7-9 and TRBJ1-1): DTGVSQNPRHKITKRGQNVTFRCDPISEHNRLYWYRQTLGQGPEFLTYFQNEAQLEKSRLLSDRFSAERPKGSFSTLEIQRTEQGDSAMYLCASSKNMNTEAFFGQGTRLTVV.

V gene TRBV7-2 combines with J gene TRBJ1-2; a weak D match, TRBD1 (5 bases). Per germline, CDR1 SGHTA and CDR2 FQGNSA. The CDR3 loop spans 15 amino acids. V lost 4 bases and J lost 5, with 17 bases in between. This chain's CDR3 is CASSSRGRGTYGYTF. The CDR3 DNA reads TGTGCCAGCAGCTCCCGGGGACGGGGGACTTATGGCTACACCTTC.

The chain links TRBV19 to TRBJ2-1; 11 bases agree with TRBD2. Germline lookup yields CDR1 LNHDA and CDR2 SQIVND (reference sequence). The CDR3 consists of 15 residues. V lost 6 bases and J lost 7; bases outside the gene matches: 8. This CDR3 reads CASRELAGAKNEQFF. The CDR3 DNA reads TGTGCCAGTAGGGAACTAGCGGGGGCGAAGAATGAGCAGTTCTTC.

The CDR3 here is CASSTTAIYGYTF. CDR3 coding DNA: TGTGCCAGCAGCACGACAGCTATCTATGGCTACACCTTC. The rearrangement joins TRBV7-2 to TRBJ1-2; perhaps TRBD1 as D (5 bases). Germline CDR1 is SGHTA and CDR2 is FQGNSA. Between the trimmed V and J ends, which lost 5 bases and 4 bases, there was a span of 11 bases. The CDR3 is 13 residues long.

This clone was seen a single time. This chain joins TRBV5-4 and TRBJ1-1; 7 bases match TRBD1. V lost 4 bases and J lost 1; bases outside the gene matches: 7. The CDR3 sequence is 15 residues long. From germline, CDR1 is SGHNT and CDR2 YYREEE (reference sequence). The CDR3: CASSRKTGKNTEAFF. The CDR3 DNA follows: TGTGCCAGCAGCCGTAAGACAGGGAAGAACACTGAAGCTTTCTTT.

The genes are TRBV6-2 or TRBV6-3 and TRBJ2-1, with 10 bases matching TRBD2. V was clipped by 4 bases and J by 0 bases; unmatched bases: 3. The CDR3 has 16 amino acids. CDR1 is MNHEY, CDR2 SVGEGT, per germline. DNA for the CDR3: TGTGCCAGCAGTTCGTTAGCGGGAGGCTCCTACAATGAGCAGTTCTTC. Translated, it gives CASSSLAGGSYNEQFF.

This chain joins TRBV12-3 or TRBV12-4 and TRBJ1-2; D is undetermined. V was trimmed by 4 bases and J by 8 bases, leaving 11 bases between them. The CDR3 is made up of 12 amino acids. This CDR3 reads CASSSSWRGYTF. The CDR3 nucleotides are TGTGCCAGCAGTTCATCATGGAGGGGCTACACCTTC.

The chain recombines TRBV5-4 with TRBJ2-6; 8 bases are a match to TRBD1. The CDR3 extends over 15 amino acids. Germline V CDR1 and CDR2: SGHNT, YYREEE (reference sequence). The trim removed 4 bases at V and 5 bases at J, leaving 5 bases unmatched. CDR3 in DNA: TGTGCCAGCAGCCCCGACAGGGGAAGGGCCAACGTCCTGACTTTC. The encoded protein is CASSPDRGRANVLTF. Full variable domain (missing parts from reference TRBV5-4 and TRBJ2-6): ETGVTQSPTHLIKTRGQQVTLRCSSQSGHNTVSWYQQALGQGPQFIFQYYREEENGRGNFPPRFSGLQFPNYSSELNVNALELDDSALYLCASSPDRGRANVLTFGAGSRLTVL.